One sample yielded the 32 T cell receptor beta chains listed below, sequenced in a study of T cell responses to AZD1222 COVID-19 vaccine. Generated by immunoSEQ multiplex PCR, the TCRdb table keeps only in-frame clones and is missing some. The sample has 140,000 to 150,000 clones; approximately 93% are singletons. The source material was peripheral blood, sampled after recovery from COVID-19. These receptors came from an adult who had recovered from COVID-19.

This clone appeared once. The V and J genes are TRBV7-8 and TRBJ2-5; 8 bases are shared with TRBD2. CDR1 and CDR2 (germline): SGHVS, FQNEAQ. V shed 3 bases and J 11 bases; nucleotides not matched to a gene: 11. The CDR3 runs 14 residues. CDR3 nucleotide sequence: TGTGCCAGCAGCTTTTCCGGACTAGCCGCTTTGCAGTACTTC. Protein sequence: CASSFSGLAALQYF.

The chain carries TRBV10-1 and TRBJ2-1, with 11 nucleotides matching TRBD2. The CDR3 covers 20 residues. The trim removed 3 bases at V and 3 bases at J, leaving 16 bases unmatched. Looked up from germline, CDR1 is WNHNN and CDR2 is SYGVQD (reference sequence). The CDR3 protein is CASSDFGTSGDNRNYNEQFF. For the CDR3, the DNA is TGCGCCAGCAGTGACTTCGGGACTAGCGGAGATAACCGAAACTACAATGAGCAGTTCTTC.

J is TRBJ2-5 and V is TRBV5-1; 12 bases align to TRBD1. The CDR3 length is 16 residues. Germline V gives CDR1 SGHRS, CDR2 YFSETQ. The V segment lost 4 bases and the J segment 1 base; nucleotides outside the gene matches: 5. Here the CDR3 DNA reads TGCGCCAGCAGCCGGGACAGGGGGCTCGGCCAAGAGACCCAGTACTTC. Its protein product is CASSRDRGLGQETQYF.

The chain couples TRBV28 to TRBJ2-2, with 9 bases fitting TRBD1. The CDR3 extends over 15 amino acids. CDR1 is MDHEN, CDR2 SYDVKM, per germline. After removal of 4 bases from V and 7 bases from J, the junction contained 7 bases not matched to a gene. The CDR3 bases are TGTGCCAGCAGTTCCGGACAGGGGATGAGCGGGGAGCTGTTTTTT. Protein: CASSSGQGMSGELFF.

The chain carries TRBV7-2 and TRBJ1-2, with unresolved D. This CDR3 has 14 residues. CDR1 is SGHTA and CDR2 is FQGNSA in the germline V gene. V was clipped by 3 bases and J by 4 bases, with 12 bases between them. The CDR3 sequence: CASSLDPTGYGYTF. CDR3 nucleotide sequence: TGTGCCAGCAGCTTGGACCCCACGGGCTATGGCTACACCTTC.

V and J are TRBV2 and TRBJ1-1; D call uncertain. From germline, CDR1 is SNHLY and CDR2 FYNNEI. The CDR3 is 10 residues long. Trimming took 8 bases from V and 7 from J, leaving 8 bases between them. The DNA of the CDR3 is TGTGCCAGCTCAGGCCTTGAAGCTTTCTTT. Encoded protein: CASSGLEAFF. Together with reference TRBV2 and TRBJ1-1, the CDR3 gives the full variable domain: EPEVTQTPSHQVTQMGQEVILRCVPISNHLYFYWYRQILGQKVEFLVSFYNNEISEKSEIFDDQFSVERPDGSNFTLKIRSTKLEDSAMYFCASSGLEAFFGQGTRLTVV.

The V and J genes are TRBV9 and TRBJ2-5; TRBD2 matches 9 bases. J was trimmed by 5 bases and V by 4 bases; bases with no gene match: 15. Germline-derived CDR1 and CDR2 are SGDLS and YYNGEE. This CDR3 region has 17 residues. DNA for the CDR3: TGTGCCAGCAGCCCCTCCTGGGGCGGGAGGGCCGAGGAGACCCAGTACTTC. The encoded protein is CASSPSWGGRAEETQYF. The whole variable domain, filled in from reference TRBV9 and TRBJ2-5, reads DSGVTQTPKHLITATGQRVTLRCSPRSGDLSVYWYQQSLDQGLQFLIQYYNGEERAKGNILERFSAQQFPDLHSELNLSSLELGDSALYFCASSPSWGGRAEETQYFGPGTRLLVL.

This chain uses TRBV5-1 with TRBJ2-1; TRBD2 might be the D (6 bases). V lost 4 bases and J 0 bases, leaving 8 bases between the germline ends. This CDR3 region has 14 residues. CDR1 and CDR2 (germline): SGHRS, YFSETQ. This CDR3 reads CASSVSGSYNEQFF. In nucleotides, the CDR3 is TGCGCCAGCAGCGTTAGCGGCTCCTACAATGAGCAGTTCTTC.

The chain is built from TRBV4-2 and TRBJ2-7; the match to TRBD2 covers 10 bases. This CDR3 comprises 17 residues. Germline V gives CDR1 LGHNA, CDR2 YNFKEQ. The V and J ends lost 2 bases and 3 bases, in that order; junction bases with no gene match: 10. CDR3 protein: CASSQQGSGRSHYEQYF. The CDR3 DNA is TGTGCCAGCAGCCAACAAGGTAGCGGGAGGTCACACTACGAGCAGTACTTC.

This chain links TRBV9 with TRBJ1-5; D is ambiguous. This CDR3 is built from 13 residues. Looked up from germline, CDR1 is SGDLS and CDR2 is YYNGEE. Between the trimmed V and J ends, which lost 0 bases and 9 bases, there was a span of 10 bases. Here the CDR3 reads CASSVDILGPQHF. CDR3 nucleotide sequence: TGTGCCAGCAGCGTAGACATCCTGGGGCCCCAGCATTTT.

V gene TRBV6-4 combines with J gene TRBJ1-3, with D possibly TRBD1 on 6 matching bases. Germline loops: CDR1 MRHNA, CDR2 SNTAGT. Trimming cost V 8 bases and J 1 base, with 18 bases left between them. The CDR3 is made up of 16 amino acids. CDR3 in DNA: TGTGCCAGCGCGCTGTGGGGGCTGTTTTCTGGAAACACCATATATTTT. This encodes CASALWGLFSGNTIYF.

V and J are TRBV27 and TRBJ1-1; D uncertain. V lost 0 bases and J lost 11, with 16 bases in between. This CDR3 is built from 14 residues. Germline values: CDR1 MNHEY, CDR2 SMNVEV (reference sequence). CDR3 amino acids: CASSLSPWEGRAFF. The CDR3 DNA reads as TGTGCCAGCAGTTTATCCCCGTGGGAAGGGAGGGCTTTCTTT.

This chain links TRBV19 with TRBJ2-2; D perhaps matches TRBD2 (6 bases). In germline, CDR1 is LNHDA, CDR2 SQIVND (reference sequence). CDR3 length: 15 amino acids. V was shortened by 3 bases and J by 1 base, with 9 bases between the two germline ends. The CDR3: CASSMRGLNTGELFF. The CDR3 DNA sequence: TGTGCCAGTAGTATGCGGGGATTGAACACCGGGGAGCTGTTTTTT.

This sequence joins TRBV10-3 and TRBJ1-1; 8 nucleotides line up with TRBD1. Trimming at V came to 6 bases and at J to 4 bases, leaving 4 bases not matched to a gene. The CDR3 is 13 residues long. Germline CDR1 is ENHRY and CDR2 is SYGVKD. CDR3 loop: CAIRAGQGTEAFF. The CDR3, as DNA: TGTGCCATCAGAGCCGGACAGGGCACTGAAGCTTTCTTT.

The V call is TRBV7-8, the J call TRBJ1-1; tentatively, D is TRBD1 (5 bases). CDR1 and CDR2 from the germline V gene are SGHVS and FQNEAQ. The ends were cut back, 5 bases at V and 7 bases at J, with 26 bases in the middle. The CDR3 runs 17 residues. CDR3 region: CASSPIRGLGMRGEAFF. The CDR3 DNA sequence: TGTGCCAGCAGCCCGATACGCGGGCTGGGTATGAGGGGTGAAGCTTTCTTT.

V and J are TRBV5-1 and TRBJ1-1, with 8 bases identical to TRBD1. The CDR3 totals 16 residues. Germline-derived CDR1 and CDR2 are SGHRS and YFSETQ. After removal of 1 base from V and 1 base from J, the junction contained 6 bases not matched to a gene. The CDR3 loop is CASSLTLTGANTEAFF. CDR3 nucleotide sequence: TGCGCCAGCAGCTTGACGTTGACAGGGGCGAACACTGAAGCTTTCTTT.

The chain employs TRBV5-1 and TRBJ2-3; the match to TRBD1 covers 8 bases. Germline V gene data show CDR1 as SGHRS and CDR2 as YFSETQ. Trimming removed 1 base from V and 3 bases from J; junction bases left unmatched: 4. The CDR3 spans 15 residues. This CDR3 reads CASSLQGARTDTQYF. The CDR3, as DNA: TGCGCCAGCAGCTTGCAGGGGGCAAGAACAGATACGCAGTATTTT.

V usage is TRBV28 and J usage is TRBJ1-2, with D possibly TRBD1 on 6 matching bases. The CDR3 has 15 residues. Trimming took 4 bases from V and 2 from J, leaving 14 bases between them. The germline V gene encodes CDR1 MDHEN and CDR2 SYDVKM. DNA of the CDR3: TGTGCCAGCAGTTCGGGACAACGATTCAACTATGGCTACACCTTC. It translates to CASSSGQRFNYGYTF.

The V call is TRBV7-9, the J call TRBJ2-3; D might be TRBD1 (5 bases). From germline, CDR1 is SEHNR and CDR2 FQNEAQ (reference sequence). The germline V and J ends were trimmed by 5 bases and 0 bases, with 12 bases remaining between them. The CDR3 spans 15 residues. The chain's CDR3 is CASSRQFSSTDTQYF. CDR3 coding DNA: TGTGCCAGCAGCAGACAGTTTTCTAGCACAGATACGCAGTATTTT. The whole variable domain, filled in from reference TRBV7-9 and TRBJ2-3, reads DTGVSQNPRHKITKRGQNVTFRCDPISEHNRLYWYRQTLGQGPEFLTYFQNEAQLEKSRLLSDRFSAERPKGSFSTLEIQRTEQGDSAMYLCASSRQFSSTDTQYFGPGTRLTVL.

The chain is built from TRBV15 and TRBJ2-2; D remains unclear. V lost 3 bases and J lost 1, with 9 bases in between. Germline CDR1 LNHNV, CDR2 YYDKDF (reference sequence). The CDR3 covers 15 residues. The CDR3 reads CATSSGQLNTGELFF. The CDR3 DNA reads as TGTGCCACCAGCAGCGGTCAGCTGAACACCGGGGAGCTGTTTTTT.

This chain joins TRBV11-1 and TRBJ2-3; the match to TRBD2 covers 7 bases. The germline V gene encodes CDR1 SGHAT and CDR2 FQDESV (reference sequence). The V gene end was trimmed by 8 bases and the J gene end by 1 base; junction bases not matched to a gene: 9. There are 15 residues in the CDR3. The CDR3 region is CASASIRGGTDTQYF. CDR3 in DNA: TGTGCCAGCGCCTCAATCCGGGGGGGCACAGATACGCAGTATTTT.

CDR3 sequence: CASSRTSGTNTGELFF. The DNA for the CDR3 is TGCGCCAGCAGCCGGACTAGCGGGACGAACACCGGGGAGCTGTTTTTT. The chain uses TRBV5-1 and TRBJ2-2; TRBD2 matches at 12 bases. This CDR3 spans 16 amino acids. The germline V gene has CDR1 SGHRS and CDR2 YFSETQ. The ends lost 4 bases at V and 0 bases at J; junction bases unmatched: 1.

This chain joins TRBV5-1 and TRBJ2-2; TRBD2 agrees at 8 bases. The CDR3 sequence is 16 residues long. Germline V CDR1 and CDR2: SGHRS, YFSETQ. Losses at the gene ends were 2 bases for V and 2 bases for J; bases not matched to a gene: 5. CDR3 region: CASSLSGSANTGELFF. In DNA, the CDR3 is TGCGCCAGCAGCTTAAGCGGGAGCGCTAACACCGGGGAGCTGTTTTTT. The variable domain in full, completed from reference TRBV5-1 and TRBJ2-2, reads KAGVTQTPRYLIKTRGQQVTLSCSPISGHRSVSWYQQTPGQGLQFLFEYFSETQRNKGNFPGRFSGRQFSNSRSEMNVSTLELGDSALYLCASSLSGSANTGELFFGEGSRLTVL.

This chain links TRBV25-1 with TRBJ2-5, with TRBD1 identical over 9 bases. Per the germline V gene, CDR1 is MGHDK and CDR2 is SYGVNS. The CDR3 contains 12 residues. J lost 6 bases, V lost 8 bases, and 4 bases had no gene match. CDR3 in amino acids: CASWDRVKTQYF. In DNA, the CDR3 is TGTGCCAGCTGGGACAGGGTGAAGACCCAGTACTTC.

The chain links TRBV28 to TRBJ1-2; D gene uncertain. This CDR3 has 12 amino acids. CDR1 and CDR2 from the germline V gene are MDHEN and SYDVKM. V was trimmed by 2 bases and J by 8 bases, leaving 9 bases between them. The CDR3 spells CASSLKGRGYTF. The CDR3, as DNA: TGTGCCAGCAGTTTAAAGGGTCGGGGCTACACCTTC.

The gene calls are TRBV9 and TRBJ2-5; the D is unclear. The V gene's germline CDR1 is SGDLS and CDR2 YYNGEE. The V gene lost 3 bases and the J gene lost 1 base, with 13 bases spanning the gap. The CDR3 runs to 15 residues. Written as DNA, the CDR3 is TGTGCCAGCAGCGATGGATTAGGCAGCCAAGAGACCCAGTACTTC. Protein product: CASSDGLGSQETQYF.

This chain uses TRBV7-9 with TRBJ2-1; 8 bases are a match to TRBD2. The CDR3 loop spans 13 amino acids. Germline V gene data show CDR1 as SEHNR and CDR2 as FQNEAQ (reference sequence). V was pared by 11 bases and J by 4 bases, with 7 bases of the junction left unmatched. This chain's CDR3 is CAHVSGVYNEQFF. The CDR3 nucleotides are TGTGCCCACGTTAGCGGGGTGTACAATGAGCAGTTCTTC.

The chain joins TRBV7-3 to TRBJ2-6; 7 bases line up with TRBD1. CDR3 length equals 16 residues. CDR1 and CDR2 (germline): SGHTA, FQGTGA. J was trimmed by 1 base and V by 2 bases; bases with no gene match: 2. CDR3 in amino acids: CASSLYRGSGANVLTF. The CDR3 region has the DNA TGTGCCAGCAGCTTATACAGGGGATCTGGGGCCAACGTCCTGACTTTC.

The J gene is TRBJ1-1, the V gene TRBV5-1; maybe TRBD1 (6 bases). The CDR3 contains 17 residues. V lost 1 base, J lost 3 bases, and 19 bases lay in between. Germline V gene sequence: CDR1 SGHRS, CDR2 YFSETQ. The CDR3 DNA reads TGCGCCAGCAGCTTGAGTAAGAAACAGGGAAAGGACACTGAAGCTTTCTTT. This sequence encodes CASSLSKKQGKDTEAFF.

The chain carries TRBV3-1 (or the pseudogene TRBV3-2) and TRBJ2-3, with D hard to call. Trimming pared 4 bases from V and 0 bases from J, leaving 11 bases between. CDR3 length: 15 amino acids. Germline V gene lookup returns CDR1 LGHDT and CDR2 YNNKEL (reference sequence). The CDR3, as DNA: TGTGCCAGCAGCCCCACCCAAACTAGCACAGATACGCAGTATTTT. It yields the protein CASSPTQTSTDTQYF.

The V and J genes are TRBV6-2 or TRBV6-3 and TRBJ2-5; 9 bases match TRBD2. V trimming: 2 bases; J trimming: 0 bases; junction bases outside the gene matches: 10. CDR1 MNHEY and CDR2 SVGEGT come from the germline V gene. The CDR3 runs to 18 residues. CDR3 protein: CASSYQFVSSGNQETQYF. The CDR3 nucleotides read TGTGCCAGCAGTTACCAGTTCGTCTCTAGCGGGAACCAAGAGACCCAGTACTTC.

The genes are TRBV28 and TRBJ2-2; 8 nucleotides align to TRBD1. This CDR3 is 15 amino acids long. The V and J ends lost 4 bases and 5 bases, in that order; junction bases with no gene match: 6. CDR1 MDHEN and CDR2 SYDVKM come from the germline V gene. The CDR3 nucleotides read TGTGCCAGCAGTTCGGGACAGGATATAACCGGGGAGCTGTTTTTT. Its protein is CASSSGQDITGELFF.